What follows describes a single TCR beta chain. The antigen remains undetermined. CDR3 length: 16 residues. The germline V gene has CDR1 LNHNV and CDR2 YYDKDF (reference sequence). V gave up 3 bases and J gave up 0 bases; unmatched junction bases: 7. This record comes from a study of cytomegalovirus exposure and HLA in healthy donors. Overall study context: From HLA-typed donors, an early data release held about 85 million unique TCRs. Overall study results and limits: No immune exposure information besides CMV serostatus was available.

The PCR contained 60 Vbeta and 13 Jbeta primers. In the authors' workflow: Approximately 80 million unique TCR beta chains, some 9.9 million of them shared, were counted by a later analysis. Measured with immunoSEQ multiplex PCR; TCRdb has only the in-frame clones, and not every one. V and J calls and clone size are given by that table; D and trimming were obtained from the DNA. The sample has roughly 110,000 clones, and its top ten clones hold 6.8%. The sequencing input was PBMCs. The chain recombines TRBV15 with TRBJ2-7, with 8 bases identical to TRBD1. The sequence was collected from a man aged 40-49 years in good health and CMV-seropositive. This CDR3 is CATSSLRDRSSYEQYF. CDR3 nucleotide sequence: TGTGCCACCAGCAGTCTCCGGGACAGGAGCTCCTACGAGCAGTACTTC.